The 27 T cell receptor beta chains below all came from one sample that was sequenced in a study of blood T cell repertoires in COVID-19 (dated by TCRdb to about 2020). The library was made by the immunoSEQ multiplex PCR assay. This is the immuneACCESS table as TCRdb keeps it, with only in-frame sequences that have V and J called. A part of the clones is gone; compared with another copy, unresolved V genes explain less than half, and the rest is unexplained. For this sample there are under 200,000 clones; around 86% appear just once. About 0.6% of the sample rests with the top ten. Sequenced: peripheral blood. The source of these receptors is a man between 60 and 75 years old with COVID-19, enrolled during active disease.

About this clone itself: One junction end disagrees with the germline gene, perhaps due to a read error. This chain uses TRBV7-7 with TRBJ2-7; TRBD1 is a possible D gene (6 bases). Germline-derived CDR1 and CDR2 are SSHAT and FNYEAQ (reference sequence). The CDR3 is made up of 13 amino acids. The CDR3 sequence is CASSLNRDYEQYF. DNA of the CDR3: TGTGCTAGCAGCTTAAACAGGGATTACGAGCAGTACTTC.

The chain joins TRBV23-1 to TRBJ1-4, with TRBD1 matching over 11 bases. TRBV23-1 is labeled an ORF, and its function is uncertain. This CDR3 is built from 18 residues. Trimming removed 7 bases from V and 7 bases from J; junction bases left unmatched: 17. CDR3 bases: TGCGCCAGCATAGAGCTACTAAAACGGGGACAGGGGGGTGAAAAACTGTTTTTT. Residues: CASIELLKRGQGGEKLFF.

The V gene is TRBV29-1, the J gene TRBJ1-2; 9 bases align to TRBD1. This CDR3 has 15 residues. V lost 0 bases to trimming and J lost 6 bases; unmatched junction nucleotides: 8. Germline V gene sequence: CDR1 SQVTM, CDR2 ANQGSEA. The CDR3 here is CSVEDVLGTGNGYTF. As DNA, the CDR3 is TGCAGCGTTGAAGATGTACTCGGGACAGGGAATGGCTACACCTTC.

The V gene is TRBV7-9, the J gene TRBJ2-5, with TRBD1 matching over 8 bases. This CDR3 has 14 amino acids. The trim removed 5 bases at V and 4 bases at J, leaving 6 bases unmatched. CDR1 is SEHNR and CDR2 is FQNEAQ in the germline V gene (reference sequence). The CDR3 DNA reads as TGTGCCAGCAGCACCTACAGGGGGTCAGAGACCCAGTACTTC. This gives the protein CASSTYRGSETQYF.

The rearrangement links TRBV4-3 to TRBJ1-3; D is uncertain. Germline V gives CDR1 LGHNA, CDR2 YSLEER. Trimming took 0 bases from V and 0 from J, leaving 18 bases between them. This CDR3 has 19 residues. CDR3 amino acids: CASSQEYVEGVGSGNTIYF. The DNA for the CDR3 is TGCGCCAGCAGCCAAGAGTATGTTGAGGGTGTCGGCTCTGGAAACACCATATATTTT.

The chain uses TRBV4-3 and TRBJ1-2; tentative D call: TRBD1 (5 bases). The germline V gene encodes CDR1 LGHNA and CDR2 YSLEER. Trimming shortened V by 3 bases and J by 2 bases, and 7 bases separated the two germline ends. The CDR3 totals 13 residues. DNA for the CDR3: TGCGCCAGCAGCCATAAGGGGAACTATGGCTACACCTTC. Amino acids: CASSHKGNYGYTF.

The chain combines TRBV29-1 with TRBJ2-7, with 9 bases matching TRBD1. V dropped 5 bases and J dropped 2; count of bases not matched to a gene: 4. The germline V gene has CDR1 SQVTM and CDR2 ANQGSEA. CDR3 length equals 13 residues. This CDR3 is CSVIQGATYEQYF. The CDR3 bases are TGCAGCGTTATACAGGGGGCCACCTACGAGCAGTACTTC.

The V call is TRBV3-1 (or the pseudogene TRBV3-2), the J call TRBJ1-6; D not certain. The V gene lost 4 bases and the J gene lost 6 bases, with 7 bases spanning the gap. The CDR3 contains 13 residues. The germline gives CDR1 LGHDT, CDR2 YNNKEL (reference sequence). CDR3 nucleotide sequence: TGTGCCAGCAGCCCTGGACTTAATTCACCCCTCCACTTT. Translation: CASSPGLNSPLHF.

The gene calls are TRBV11-2 and TRBJ1-4, with D possibly TRBD1 on 5 matching bases. With 7 bases removed from V and 1 base from J, the gap between germline ends came to 13 bases. The CDR3 loop spans 15 amino acids. Germline CDR1 and CDR2: SGHAT and FQNNGV. The chain's CDR3 is CASTRQGGTNEKLFF. The CDR3 DNA follows: TGTGCCAGCACCCGTCAGGGAGGAACTAATGAAAAACTGTTTTTT.

The chain recombines TRBV7-9 with TRBJ2-1, with D perhaps TRBD1 (5 bases). Trimming pared 5 bases from V and 1 base from J, leaving 15 bases between. CDR3 size: 16 residues. Germline CDR1 SEHNR, CDR2 FQNEAQ (reference sequence). The CDR3 DNA reads as TGTGCCAGCAGCCCGCGTCCAGGGAAGTCCTACAATGAGCAGTTCTTC. This translates into CASSPRPGKSYNEQFF.

The J gene is TRBJ1-1, the V gene TRBV12-1. TRBV12-1 is a known pseudogene. The CDR3 covers 15 residues. CDR3 DNA sequence: TGTGCCAGCAGCTTGCGGTACTTGGCTAGGACTGAAGCTTTCTTT. This translates into CASSLRYLARTEAFF.

This clone was seen a single time. The CDR3 coding sequence is TGTGCCAGTTCTAGCGGGGTCACAGATACGCAGTATTTT. Its protein product is CASSSGVTDTQYF. V usage is TRBV6-4 and J usage is TRBJ2-3; the match to TRBD2 covers 9 bases. V was pared by 9 bases and J by 2 bases, with 3 bases of the junction left unmatched. The CDR3 is 13 residues long. Germline V lookup: CDR1 MRHNA, CDR2 SNTAGT.

This clone was found once. The chain employs TRBV11-3 and TRBJ2-5; the match to TRBD2 covers 9 bases. This CDR3 has 16 residues. Per the germline V gene, CDR1 is SGHNT and CDR2 is YENEEA. Trimming removed 5 bases from V and 2 bases from J; junction bases left unmatched: 9. CDR3 region: CASSPTASGEQETQYF. CDR3 in DNA: TGTGCCAGCAGCCCGACGGCTAGCGGGGAACAAGAGACCCAGTACTTC.

The V and J genes are TRBV14 and TRBJ1-5; D remains ambiguous. The V and J ends lost 0 bases and 2 bases respectively, with 8 bases between them. Germline CDR1 and CDR2: SGHDN and FVKESK. The CDR3 runs 15 residues. This CDR3 is CASSQDRVGNQPQHF. The CDR3 nucleotides are TGTGCCAGCAGCCAAGATCGCGTCGGCAATCAGCCCCAGCATTTT.

The chain employs TRBV5-4 and TRBJ1-2; 11 nucleotides line up with TRBD1. This CDR3 spans 15 amino acids. After removal of 4 bases from V and 3 bases from J, the junction contained 5 bases not matched to a gene. Germline lookup yields CDR1 SGHNT and CDR2 YYREEE (reference sequence). The CDR3 sequence: CASSPGTGGHYGYTF. In DNA, the CDR3 is TGTGCCAGCAGCCCCGGGACAGGGGGACACTATGGCTACACCTTC.

This chain connects TRBV25-1 to TRBJ1-4, with D tentatively TRBD1 (5 bases). This CDR3 has 14 residues. Germline V gene lookup returns CDR1 MGHDK and CDR2 SYGVNS. V was trimmed by 5 bases and J by 4 bases, leaving 11 bases between them. The CDR3 bases are TGTGCCAGCAGTAAAGGGGCCGGTAATGAAAAACTGTTTTTT. It translates to CASSKGAGNEKLFF.

The chain carries TRBV24-1 and TRBJ2-1; 7 nucleotides match TRBD1. This CDR3 contains 15 residues. Germline V lookup: CDR1 KGHDR, CDR2 SFDVKD. Losses at the gene ends were 3 bases for V and 8 bases for J; bases not matched to a gene: 9. The CDR3 reads CATSDLRTGKDEQFF. In DNA, the CDR3 is TGTGCCACCAGTGATCTACGGACAGGAAAGGATGAGCAGTTCTTC.

This clone was detected only a few times. The rearrangement joins TRBV2 to TRBJ1-5, with 9 bases lining up with TRBD1. With V trimmed by 7 bases and J by 6 bases, 7 bases remained unmatched. The CDR3 is made up of 14 amino acids. Germline V gives CDR1 SNHLY, CDR2 FYNNEI. CDR3 sequence: CASTLQGAPQPQHF. The CDR3 region has the DNA TGTGCCAGCACACTACAGGGGGCCCCTCAGCCCCAGCATTTT.

The gene calls are TRBV7-2 and TRBJ2-5; 11 positions match TRBD2. The V gene end was trimmed by 2 bases and the J gene end by 1 base; junction bases not matched to a gene: 9. Germline values: CDR1 SGHTA, CDR2 FQGNSA. The CDR3 is 18 residues long. This chain's CDR3 is CASSLSPLAGGSQETQYF. CDR3 in DNA: TGTGCCAGCAGCTTAAGCCCTCTAGCGGGGGGCTCCCAAGAGACCCAGTACTTC. Using reference TRBV7-2 and TRBJ2-5 for the parts outside the CDR3, the full variable domain is GAGVSQSPSNKVTEKGKDVELRCDPISGHTALYWYRQSLGQGLEFLIYFQGNSAPDKSGLPSDRFSAERTGGSVSTLTIQRTQQEDSAVYLCASSLSPLAGGSQETQYFGPGTRLLVL.

This clone was recorded a few times. V is TRBV4-3 and J is TRBJ1-4, with D possibly TRBD1 on 5 matching bases. Germline-derived CDR1 and CDR2 are LGHNA and YSLEER. The CDR3 has 13 amino acids. V was cut by 5 bases and J by 5 bases, with 9 bases left in between. The CDR3 is CASSVQVNEKLFF. The CDR3 region has the DNA TGCGCCAGCAGCGTACAGGTGAATGAAAAACTGTTTTTT.

The chain carries TRBV6-4 and TRBJ1-6, with 10 bases that match TRBD1. The CDR3 totals 17 residues. The germline V gene encodes CDR1 MRHNA and CDR2 SNTAGT. V lost 4 bases and J lost 1; bases outside the gene matches: 4. CDR3 in DNA: TGTGCCAGCAGTGGTCCGGGACAGGGGTCCTATAATTCACCCCTCCACTTT. Protein sequence: CASSGPGQGSYNSPLHF.

This clone is a singleton in its sample. The sample holds other DNA sequences that translate to the same CDR3. J is TRBJ1-5 and V is TRBV18; 8 positions match TRBD1. Germline V gene sequence: CDR1 KGHSH, CDR2 LQKENI. V dropped 2 bases and J dropped 2; count of bases not matched to a gene: 2. CDR3 length: 15 residues. CDR3 sequence: CASSPGQGGNQPQHF. CDR3 bases: TGTGCCAGCTCACCAGGACAGGGTGGCAATCAGCCCCAGCATTTT.

The chain joins TRBV5-4 to TRBJ2-3; the match to TRBD2 covers 9 bases. CDR1 and CDR2 from the germline V gene are SGHNT and YYREEE (reference sequence). J gave up 0 bases and V 9 bases, and 5 bases lay outside the gene matches. The CDR3 spans 14 residues. CDR3 DNA sequence: TGTGCCACCCTAGCGGGGTCTAGCACAGATACGCAGTATTTT. Translation: CATLAGSSTDTQYF.

This clone was detected only once. The J gene is TRBJ2-5, the V gene TRBV4-1, with 7 nucleotides matching TRBD2. Trimming cost V 0 bases and J 1 base; bases outside gene matches: 2. This CDR3 is built from 15 residues. In germline, CDR1 is MGHRA, CDR2 YSYEKL. CDR3 bases: TGCGCCAGCAGCCAAGATCCGGGGGGCCAAGAGACCCAGTACTTC. It yields the protein CASSQDPGGQETQYF.

The chain has TRBV4-3 and TRBJ2-2; 7 bases map to TRBD2. The length of the CDR3 is 17 residues. The V and J ends lost 0 bases and 2 bases, in that order; junction bases with no gene match: 6. Germline CDR1 LGHNA, CDR2 YSLEER. The CDR3 loop reads CASSQDREALNTGELFF. The CDR3 DNA sequence: TGCGCCAGCAGCCAAGATCGGGAGGCGCTAAACACCGGGGAGCTGTTTTTT.

This clone was recorded a few times. The chain combines TRBV5-8 with TRBJ1-4; no clear D gene. Germline CDR1 is SGHTS and CDR2 is YDEGEE. V was shortened by 0 bases and J by 8 bases, with 8 bases between the two germline ends. The CDR3 is 13 residues long. The CDR3 DNA sequence: TGTGCCAGCAGCTTGGTGTCAGTAGAAAAACTGTTTTTT. Protein: CASSLVSVEKLFF.

The V and J genes are TRBV29-1 and TRBJ1-4; 10 bases are shared with TRBD1. Germline CDR1 SQVTM, CDR2 ANQGSEA. The CDR3 contains 13 residues. Trimming cost V 5 bases and J 7 bases; bases outside gene matches: 4. DNA for the CDR3: TGCAGCGTTAGACAGGGGGCTAGTGAAAAACTGTTTTTT. Translation: CSVRQGASEKLFF.